What follows are 13 T cell receptor beta chains derived from one specimen sequenced in a study of blood T cells in healthy people across ages. A second about 7 to 11 cycle PCR used barcoded and J-beta primers. TCRdb processed the 5' RACE reads anew with MiXCR; each CDR3 protein has one entry. Seen here are about 1.4 million distinct CDR3 sequences, almost 60% observed once, and the top ten hold roughly 7%. Sequenced sample: blood. The origin of the receptors is a man aged 18 to 35 in good health.

V is TRBV6-5 and J is TRBJ2-7; no reliable D call. Trimming left V 5 bases short and J 7 bases short, with 15 bases between. Germline V gene sequence: CDR1 MNHEY, CDR2 SVGAGI. There are 13 residues in the CDR3. The DNA for the CDR3 is TGTGCCAGCAGTAGACCTCCTTTGGGGGAGCAGTACTTC. This gives the protein CASSRPPLGEQYF.

This rearrangement joins TRBV29-1 to TRBJ1-4, with TRBD1 matching 10 bases. Germline V CDR1 and CDR2: SQVTM, ANQGSEA. Losses at the gene ends were 4 bases for V and 11 bases for J; bases not matched to a gene: 25. This CDR3 is 19 amino acids long. CDR3 in amino acids: CSVAKWTHPGQGLARKLFF. CDR3 DNA sequence: TGCAGCGTTGCAAAGTGGACCCACCCGGGACAGGGGTTGGCCCGGAAACTGTTTTTT.

The chain has TRBV5-1 and TRBJ2-7, with 9 bases aligning to TRBD2. CDR1 and CDR2 from the germline V gene are SGHRS and YFSETQ. With V trimmed by 4 bases and J by 4 bases, 9 bases remained unmatched. The CDR3 has 15 residues. The DNA of the CDR3 is TGCGCCAGCAGCCCCTATGATAGCGGGGGATACGAGCAGTACTTC. It encodes CASSPYDSGGYEQYF.

Many counts were recorded for this clonotype. The DNA for the CDR3 is TGTGCCAGCAGCCTTGGTGGCGGGAGGGGTAACTATGGCTACACCTTC. Translation gives CASSLGGGRGNYGYTF. V and J are TRBV7-9 and TRBJ1-2; TRBD1 is a possible D gene (5 bases). Trimming took 5 bases from V and 1 from J, leaving 17 bases between them. CDR3 length equals 16 residues. Germline lookup yields CDR1 SEHNR and CDR2 FQNEAQ (reference sequence).

The gene calls are TRBV15 and TRBJ1-1, with 11 positions matching TRBD1. The germline CDR1 and CDR2 sequences are LNHNV and YYDKDF (reference sequence). This CDR3 is built from 16 residues. After removal of 1 base from V and 7 bases from J, the junction contained 8 bases not matched to a gene. CDR3 region: CATSRGRGQGANEAFF. CDR3 in DNA: TGTGCCACCAGCAGAGGCCGTGGACAGGGGGCTAATGAAGCTTTCTTT.

The chain combines TRBV6-5 with TRBJ2-5; D uncertain. Germline values: CDR1 MNHEY, CDR2 SVGAGI. This CDR3 contains 16 residues. Trimming shortened V by 6 bases and J by 1 base, and 18 bases separated the two germline ends. The chain's CDR3 is CASSMTKRTRQETQYF. The CDR3 bases are TGTGCCAGCAGCATGACAAAAAGAACGCGCCAAGAGACCCAGTACTTC.

The CDR3 reads CATSRDYVDPSRFYEQFF. The DNA of the CDR3 is TGTGCCACCAGCAGAGACTATGTAGATCCCTCGAGATTTTACGAGCAGTTCTTC. The chain employs TRBV15 and TRBJ2-1; no firm D call. Trimming shortened V by 0 bases and J by 10 bases, and 25 bases separated the two germline ends. The germline gives CDR1 LNHNV, CDR2 YYDKDF (reference sequence). This CDR3 spans 18 amino acids.

V gene TRBV20-1 combines with J gene TRBJ2-7; D possibly corresponds to TRBD1 (5 bases). The V end lost 1 base, the J end lost 0 bases, and 10 bases lay between the germline ends. CDR3 length equals 14 residues. Per the germline V gene, CDR1 is DFQATT and CDR2 is SNEGSKA (reference sequence). DNA for the CDR3: TGCAGTGCTAGAGGGCAGGGAAGCTCCTACGAGCAGTACTTC. Translation: CSARGQGSSYEQYF.

The chain links TRBV7-2 to TRBJ2-3; 13 bases map to TRBD2. Germline V gene data show CDR1 as SGHTA and CDR2 as FQGNSA. The CDR3 is made up of 16 amino acids. The J segment lost 5 bases and the V segment lost 4 bases, leaving 6 bases of the junction unmatched. In nucleotides, the CDR3 is TGTGCCAGCAGCTACACTAGCGGGAGGGGAGTAGATACGCAGTATTTT. Translation gives CASSYTSGRGVDTQYF.

The V call is TRBV7-9, the J call TRBJ1-2, with a possible D match to TRBD1 (6 bases). The CDR3 runs 12 residues. The V gene lost 5 bases and the J gene lost 4 bases, with 8 bases spanning the gap. CDR1 and CDR2 (germline): SEHNR, FQNEAQ (reference sequence). CDR3 bases: TGTGCCAGCAGCATGGACAGCTATGGCTACACCTTC. It specifies CASSMDSYGYTF.

This chain connects TRBV7-9 to TRBJ1-1, with D unresolved. V dropped 5 bases and J dropped 4 bases, with 14 bases sitting between them. CDR3 size: 14 residues. The germline CDR1 and CDR2 sequences are SEHNR and FQNEAQ (reference sequence). The CDR3 bases are TGTGCCAGCAGCCAAAACGACGGGGTCACTGAAGCTTTCTTT. It yields the protein CASSQNDGVTEAFF.

This chain uses TRBV7-9 with TRBJ1-5, with 8 bases lining up with TRBD1. In germline, CDR1 is SEHNR, CDR2 FQNEAQ (reference sequence). The CDR3 covers 15 residues. V lost 5 bases to trimming and J lost 7 bases; unmatched junction nucleotides: 10. In DNA, the CDR3 is TGTGCCAGCAGCCCCGGACAGGGTCAGCGGCAGCCCCAGCATTTT. This gives the protein CASSPGQGQRQPQHF.

This chain joins TRBV14 and TRBJ1-1; D is ambiguous. The V gene's germline CDR1 is SGHDN and CDR2 FVKESK. The CDR3 length is 16 residues. Trimming stripped 4 bases from V and 1 base from J, with 16 bases between. CDR3 in amino acids: CASSLTGGPANTEAFF. The CDR3 bases are TGTGCCAGCAGCCTTACGGGCGGACCGGCGAACACTGAAGCTTTCTTT.